This entry lists 10 T cell receptor beta chains sequenced from one sample in a study of blood T cell repertoires in COVID-19. Produced via immunoSEQ multiplex PCR; TCRdb's table is partial and in-frame only. The sample has under 130,000 clones, roughly 80% seen once; the top ten hold roughly 15%. Sequencing was done on a sample of peripheral blood. These receptors all come from a woman of 80 years or more with acute or convalescent COVID-19.

Turning to this clone: The junction departs from the called germline gene at one end, perhaps through a read error. The chain employs TRBV5-5 and TRBJ2-1, with a possible D match to TRBD1 (5 bases). The CDR3 sequence is 15 residues long. Germline CDR1 is SGHKS and CDR2 is YYEKEE (reference sequence). The CDR3 protein is CASSLGRGRENEQFF. The CDR3 region has the DNA TGTGCCAGCAGTTTGGGTAGGGGTAGGGAAAATGAGCAGTTCTTC.

This clone was seen a handful of times. The chain is built from TRBV7-8 and TRBJ2-7, with 11 bases lining up with TRBD2. Germline loops: CDR1 SGHVS, CDR2 FQNEAQ. The CDR3 has 12 residues. J was trimmed by 9 bases and V by 5 bases; bases with no gene match: 3. CDR3 sequence reads: CASSRTSGWQYF. DNA of the CDR3: TGTGCCAGCAGCCGGACTAGCGGGTGGCAGTACTTC.

The chain links TRBV7-2 to TRBJ2-2; 11 bases line up with TRBD1. J lost 1 base, V lost 4 bases, and 8 bases had no gene match. Germline V gene lookup returns CDR1 SGHTA and CDR2 FQGNSA. The CDR3 totals 18 residues. The CDR3 nucleotides are TGTGCCAGCAGCTCCACCGGGACAGGGGGTGGGAACACCGGGGAGCTGTTTTTT. Residues: CASSSTGTGGGNTGELFF.

The gene calls are TRBV19 and TRBJ2-2, with D maybe TRBD2 (6 bases). CDR3 length: 19 amino acids. Trimming removed 7 bases at V and 4 bases at J, with 28 bases between. Germline V lookup: CDR1 LNHDA, CDR2 SQIVND (reference sequence). CDR3 in amino acids: CASTLPGVRDSRGTGELFF. Written as DNA, the CDR3 is TGTGCCAGTACCCTACCAGGCGTAAGGGACTCACGGGGCACCGGGGAGCTGTTTTTT.

The chain links TRBV29-1 to TRBJ1-2, with TRBD1 matching 10 bases. Trimming at V came to 6 bases and at J to 7 bases, leaving 5 bases not matched to a gene. The CDR3 consists of 12 residues. Germline-derived CDR1 and CDR2 are SQVTM and ANQGSEA. CDR3 sequence (DNA): TGCAGCGTCCCGACAGGGGGCGGTGGCTACACCTTC. Protein: CSVPTGGGGYTF.

The gene calls are TRBV21-1 and TRBJ2-5; TRBD1, the table's D call, was not compared with the DNA. TRBV21-1 is listed as a pseudogene. The CDR3 spans 16 residues. The DNA of the CDR3 is TGTGCCAGCAGCAAAACCCCCCAGTGGCAGGGAGAGACCCAGTACTTC. It translates to CASSKTPQWQGETQYF.

The chain combines TRBV12-2 with TRBJ2-7; TRBD2 was called by the table and not checked on the DNA. TRBV12-2 is a pseudogene locus. The CDR3 length is 16 residues. The CDR3 is CASRREGYYSPYEQYV. Written as DNA, the CDR3 is TGTGCAAGTCGCCGGGAAGGTTACTACAGTCCCTACGAGCAGTACGTC.

The gene calls are TRBV6-5 and TRBJ2-2, with a possible D match to TRBD2 (6 bases). The CDR3 is 14 amino acids. V lost 8 bases and J 4 bases, leaving 14 bases between the germline ends. CDR1 and CDR2 from the germline V gene are MNHEY and SVGAGI. The CDR3 is CASLFSGTTGELFF. The CDR3 nucleotides read TGTGCCAGCCTGTTTAGCGGAACCACCGGGGAGCTGTTTTTT.

The chain uses TRBV27 and TRBJ2-2; weak D call: TRBD2 (5 bases). The CDR3 covers 15 residues. From germline, CDR1 is MNHEY and CDR2 SMNVEV (reference sequence). Trimming took 2 bases from V and 5 from J, leaving 12 bases between them. The CDR3 region has the DNA TGTGCCAGCAGTTTAGGAGCGGTCCCAACCGGGGAGCTGTTTTTT. Translating gives CASSLGAVPTGELFF.

The J gene is TRBJ2-1, the V gene TRBV5-1, with TRBD1 as a possible D gene (6 bases). This CDR3 contains 16 residues. Trimming took off 0 bases at V and 8 bases at J, with 18 bases between the two ends. Germline-derived CDR1 and CDR2 are SGHRS and YFSETQ. Here the CDR3 reads CASSLEGGPRGDEQFF. CDR3 bases: TGCGCCAGCAGCTTGGAAGGGGGTCCCCGTGGTGATGAGCAGTTCTTC.